Following are 5 T cell receptor beta chains from one sample sequenced in a study of blood T cell repertoires in COVID-19. Produced via immunoSEQ multiplex PCR; TCRdb's table is partial and in-frame only. The table has 150,000 or so clones, around 88% seen once. The sample consisted of PBMCs or T cells enriched from blood (not recorded which). These receptors were collected from a woman in her 50s in a cohort exposed to, infected with or recovered from COVID-19 (not recorded which).

V and J are TRBV5-8 and TRBJ1-5; D perhaps matches TRBD1 (5 bases). This CDR3 comprises 17 residues. CDR1 is SGHTS, CDR2 YDEGEE, per germline. Deletions cut 4 bases from V and 0 bases from J, with 17 bases between. The CDR3 nucleotides are TGTGCCAGCAGCCTCACGGGGGGATGGTATAGCAATCAGCCCCAGCATTTT. Its protein is CASSLTGGWYSNQPQHF.

The CDR3 spells CASSQNNEQFF. As DNA, the CDR3 is TGCGCCAGCAGTCAAAACAATGAGCAGTTCTTC. The gene calls are TRBV10-1 and TRBJ2-1; D not certain. Germline values: CDR1 WNHNN, CDR2 SYGVQD (reference sequence). This CDR3 has 11 residues. Between the trimmed V and J ends, which lost 5 bases and 5 bases, there was a span of 4 bases.

This clone was counted once. The J gene is TRBJ1-3, the V gene TRBV19; D not resolved. Germline V lookup: CDR1 LNHDA, CDR2 SQIVND (reference sequence). V lost 4 bases and J lost 0, with 7 bases in between. The CDR3 loop spans 14 amino acids. For the CDR3, the DNA is TGTGCCAGTAGTAGTTACTCCTCTGGAAACACCATATATTTT. Its translation is CASSSYSSGNTIYF.

V is TRBV23-1 and J is TRBJ2-1, with 9 bases lining up with TRBD2. TRBV23-1 is recorded as an ORF, its role being uncertain. The junction had 19 bases not matched to a gene; V was cut back by 6 bases and J by 7 bases. The CDR3 runs 18 residues. CDR3: CASSRGSLAGKIRNEQFF. In DNA, the CDR3 is TGCGCCAGCAGCCGGGGTTCCCTAGCGGGAAAGATAAGGAATGAGCAGTTCTTC.

The chain couples TRBV12-5 to TRBJ1-1; D is uncertain. V lost 2 bases, J lost 6 bases, and 7 bases lay in between. The CDR3 spans 12 residues. The germline V gene has CDR1 LGHNT and CDR2 FRNRAP. The CDR3 sequence is CASGLSQAEAFF. In DNA form, the CDR3 reads TGTGCTAGTGGTTTGAGTCAGGCTGAAGCTTTCTTT.